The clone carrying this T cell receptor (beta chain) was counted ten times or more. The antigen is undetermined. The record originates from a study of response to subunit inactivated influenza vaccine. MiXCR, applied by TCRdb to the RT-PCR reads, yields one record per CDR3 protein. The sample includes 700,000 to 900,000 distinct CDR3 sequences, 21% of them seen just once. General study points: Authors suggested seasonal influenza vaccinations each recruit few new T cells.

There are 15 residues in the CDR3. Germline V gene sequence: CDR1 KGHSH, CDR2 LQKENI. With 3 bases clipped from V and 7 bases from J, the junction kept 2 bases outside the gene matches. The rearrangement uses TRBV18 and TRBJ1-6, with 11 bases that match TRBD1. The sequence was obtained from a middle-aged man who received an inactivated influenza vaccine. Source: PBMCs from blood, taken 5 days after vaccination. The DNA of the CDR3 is TGTGCCAGCTCACCCGGACAGGGGGCGAATTCACCCCTCCACTTT. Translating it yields CASSPGQGANSPLHF.